The rows below give T cell receptor beta chains drawn from one sample of a study of blood T cell repertoires in COVID-19. This table comes from immunoSEQ multiplex PCR, and its TCRdb copy is limited to in-frame clones, with some not included. Found here are roughly 69,000 clones, approximately 84% of them singletons; the top ten hold 13%. Sequenced sample: peripheral blood. These TCRs come from a man over 45 with COVID-19, enrolled during active disease. The CDR3 runs from the conserved cysteine through the conserved F or W. The D gene is left open where the match is weak. Clone sizes are given selectively: once, few, many, or a class where the clone is expanded.

cdr3_aa: CASSQHAGGSNSPLHF
cdr3_nt: TGTGCCAGCAGCCAACATGCAGGGGGAAGCAATTCACCCCTCCACTTT
v_call: TRBV3-1/TRBV3-2
d_call: TRBD1
clone_size: .
j_call: TRBJ1-6

cdr3_aa: CASSSHGGTEAFF
cdr3_nt: TGTGCCAGCAGTTCCCACGGGGGCACTGAAGCTTTCTTT
v_call: TRBV12-3/TRBV12-4
d_call: .
clone_size: .
j_call: TRBJ1-1

cdr3_aa: CASEGVYSEAFF
cdr3_nt: TGTGCCAGTGAGGGGGTTTACAGTGAAGCTTTCTTT
v_call: TRBV25-1
d_call: .
clone_size: .
j_call: TRBJ1-1

cdr3_aa: CASSLQAGNTEAFF
cdr3_nt: TGTGCCAGCAGCTTGCAGGCAGGGAACACTGAAGCTTTCTTT
v_call: TRBV7-9
d_call: .
clone_size: few
j_call: TRBJ1-1

cdr3_aa: CASSLELSSASPFF
cdr3_nt: TGTGCCAGCAGCTTAGAGCTTTCTAGCGCCTCCCCGTTCTTC
v_call: TRBV7-9
d_call: .
clone_size: .
j_call: TRBJ2-1

cdr3_aa: CASSYSSNQPQHF
cdr3_nt: TGTGCCAGCAGCTACAGTAGCAATCAGCCCCAGCATTTT
v_call: TRBV3-1/TRBV3-2
d_call: .
clone_size: .
j_call: TRBJ1-5

cdr3_aa: CASSLRTGGATLEQYF
cdr3_nt: TGTGCCAGCAGCTTAAGGACGGGGGGGGCGACACTAGAGCAGTACTTC
v_call: TRBV7-2
d_call: TRBD2
clone_size: .
j_call: TRBJ2-7

cdr3_aa: CAWRSSTPYGYTF
cdr3_nt: TGTGCCTGGAGATCTAGTACGCCCTATGGCTACACCTTC
v_call: TRBV30
d_call: .
clone_size: .
j_call: TRBJ1-2

cdr3_aa: CAISPGQGSTDTQYF
cdr3_nt: TGTGCCATCAGTCCCGGTCAGGGAAGCACAGATACGCAGTATTTT
v_call: TRBV10-3
d_call: .
clone_size: .
j_call: TRBJ2-3

cdr3_aa: CASSLGSSRETQYF
cdr3_nt: TGTGCCAGCAGCTTAGGTAGCTCGAGAGAGACCCAGTACTTC
v_call: TRBV7-9
d_call: .
clone_size: .
j_call: TRBJ2-5

cdr3_aa: CASSPIGNRGETQYF
cdr3_nt: TGTGCCAGCAGCCCCATCGGGAACAGGGGAGAGACCCAGTACTTC
v_call: TRBV6-2/TRBV6-3
d_call: TRBD1
clone_size: .
j_call: TRBJ2-5

cdr3_aa: CASRPGTGGKGNEKLFF
cdr3_nt: TGTGCCAGCAGACCCGGGACAGGGGGCAAGGGTAATGAAAAACTGTTTTTT
v_call: TRBV4-2
d_call: TRBD1
clone_size: once
j_call: TRBJ1-4

cdr3_aa: CASSVGGLGQGAPQYF
cdr3_nt: TGTGCCAGCAGCGTAGGGGGCCTGGGACAGGGGGCACCCCAGTACTTC
v_call: TRBV9
d_call: TRBD1
clone_size: few
j_call: TRBJ2-5

cdr3_aa: CASSDGADTQYF
cdr3_nt: TGTGCCAGCAGTGACGGGGCAGATACGCAGTATTTT
v_call: TRBV6-1
d_call: .
clone_size: .
j_call: TRBJ2-3

cdr3_aa: CASSPGLNLGELFF
cdr3_nt: TGTGCCAGCAGCCCGGGACTGAACCTCGGGGAGCTGTTTTTT
v_call: TRBV5-4
d_call: .
clone_size: .
j_call: TRBJ2-2

cdr3_aa: CASSYSEWGGDTEAFF
cdr3_nt: TGTGCCAGCAGTTACTCCGAATGGGGGGGGGACACTGAAGCTTTCTTT
v_call: TRBV6-5
d_call: .
clone_size: .
j_call: TRBJ1-1

cdr3_aa: CASGSGTGHSGANVLTF
cdr3_nt: TGTGCCAGCGGATCCGGGACAGGGCACTCTGGGGCCAACGTCCTGACTTTC
v_call: TRBV21-1
d_call: .
clone_size: .
j_call: TRBJ2-6

cdr3_aa: CASRKQPDTGELFF
cdr3_nt: TGTGCCAGCAGAAAACAGCCGGACACCGGGGAGCTGTTTTTT
v_call: TRBV6-5
d_call: .
clone_size: .
j_call: TRBJ2-2

cdr3_aa: CASSQDLSGQPQHF
cdr3_nt: TGCGCCAGCAGCCAAGATCTATCAGGCCAGCCCCAGCATTTT
v_call: TRBV4-3
d_call: .
clone_size: .
j_call: TRBJ1-5

cdr3_aa: CASSRDRAGEQFF
cdr3_nt: TGTGCCAGCAGCCGGGACAGGGCTGGTGAGCAGTTCTTC
v_call: TRBV13
d_call: TRBD1
clone_size: .
j_call: TRBJ2-1

cdr3_aa: CASSLGTGYGNTGELFF
cdr3_nt: TGTGCCAGCAGCTTAGGCACAGGGTATGGGAACACCGGGGAGCTGTTTTTT
v_call: TRBV11-3
d_call: .
clone_size: .
j_call: TRBJ2-2

cdr3_aa: CAASLRGDTEAFF
cdr3_nt: TGTGCCGCCTCCTTAAGGGGTGACACTGAAGCTTTCTTT
v_call: TRBV6-5
d_call: .
clone_size: .
j_call: TRBJ1-1

cdr3_aa: CAWTRGQNTEAFF
cdr3_nt: TGTGCCTGGACCAGGGGACAGAACACTGAAGCTTTCTTT
v_call: TRBV30
d_call: .
clone_size: .
j_call: TRBJ1-1

cdr3_aa: CASSYRTATNEKLFF
cdr3_nt: TGTGCCAGCAGTTACCGGACAGCAACTAATGAAAAACTGTTTTTT
v_call: TRBV6-2/TRBV6-3
d_call: .
clone_size: .
j_call: TRBJ1-4

cdr3_aa: CASRSTGVSYNEQFF
cdr3_nt: TGTGCCAGTAGATCTACAGGGGTTTCCTACAATGAGCAGTTCTTC
v_call: TRBV19
d_call: TRBD1
clone_size: .
j_call: TRBJ2-1

cdr3_aa: CASSSGLAGGSAYNEQFF
cdr3_nt: TGTGCCAGTAGTTCGGGACTAGCGGGGGGCTCCGCCTACAATGAGCAGTTCTTC
v_call: TRBV19
d_call: TRBD2
clone_size: .
j_call: TRBJ2-1

cdr3_aa: CASSYVAGGRETQYF
cdr3_nt: TGTGCCAGCAGTTACGTTGCGGGGGGGCGGGAGACCCAGTACTTC
v_call: TRBV6-6
d_call: TRBD2
clone_size: .
j_call: TRBJ2-5

cdr3_aa: CATSRGGGPENEQFF
cdr3_nt: TGTGCCACCAGCAGAGGGGGGGGGCCGGAGAATGAGCAGTTCTTC
v_call: TRBV15
d_call: .
clone_size: .
j_call: TRBJ2-1

cdr3_aa: CASSLTAVNTEAFF
cdr3_nt: TGTGCCAGCAGCTTAACGGCAGTGAACACTGAAGCTTTCTTT
v_call: TRBV7-3
d_call: .
clone_size: .
j_call: TRBJ1-1

cdr3_aa: CASTPNEQVSYGYTF
cdr3_nt: TGTGCCAGTACTCCGAACGAACAAGTATCTTATGGCTACACCTTC
v_call: TRBV19
d_call: .
clone_size: .
j_call: TRBJ1-2

cdr3_aa: CASSLLQSGFHGYTF
cdr3_nt: TGTGCCAGCAGCTTGCTACAGTCAGGGTTCCATGGCTACACCTTC
v_call: TRBV7-9
d_call: .
clone_size: few
j_call: TRBJ1-2

cdr3_aa: CASSLWRFSEAFF
cdr3_nt: TGTGCCAGCAGCTTATGGAGGTTCTCTGAAGCTTTCTTT
v_call: TRBV7-3
d_call: .
clone_size: .
j_call: TRBJ1-1

cdr3_aa: CASSVRSGTGGTETQYF
cdr3_nt: TGCGCCAGCAGCGTTCGATCCGGGACAGGGGGTACAGAGACCCAGTACTTC
v_call: TRBV4-1
d_call: TRBD1
clone_size: few
j_call: TRBJ2-5

cdr3_aa: CAWSAGTSTGDEQFF
cdr3_nt: TGTGCCTGGAGTGCAGGGACTTCCACCGGGGATGAGCAGTTCTTC
v_call: TRBV30
d_call: .
clone_size: .
j_call: TRBJ2-1

cdr3_aa: CASSQGRRGRTDTQYF
cdr3_nt: TGTGCCAGCAGCCAAGGGCGGCGGGGCCGCACAGATACGCAGTATTTT
v_call: TRBV3-1/TRBV3-2
d_call: .
clone_size: .
j_call: TRBJ2-3

cdr3_aa: CASSTRETQYF
cdr3_nt: TGTGCCAGCAGTACCAGGGAGACCCAGTACTTC
v_call: TRBV2
d_call: .
clone_size: .
j_call: TRBJ2-5

cdr3_aa: CAISETGAPRGNTIYF
cdr3_nt: TGTGCCATCAGTGAGACAGGGGCCCCGAGAGGAAACACCATATATTTT
v_call: TRBV10-3
d_call: TRBD1
clone_size: .
j_call: TRBJ1-3